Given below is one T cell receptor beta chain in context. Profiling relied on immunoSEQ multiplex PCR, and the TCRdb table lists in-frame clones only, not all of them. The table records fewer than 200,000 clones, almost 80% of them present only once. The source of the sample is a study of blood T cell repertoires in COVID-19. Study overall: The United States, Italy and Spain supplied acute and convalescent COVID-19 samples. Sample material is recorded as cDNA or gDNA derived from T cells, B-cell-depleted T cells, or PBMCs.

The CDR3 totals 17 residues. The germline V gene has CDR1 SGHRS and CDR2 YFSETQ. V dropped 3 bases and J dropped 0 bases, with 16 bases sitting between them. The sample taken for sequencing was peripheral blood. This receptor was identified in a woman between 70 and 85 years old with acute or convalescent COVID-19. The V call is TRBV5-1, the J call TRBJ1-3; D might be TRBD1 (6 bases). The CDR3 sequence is CASSSQQGGSSGNTIYF. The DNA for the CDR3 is TGCGCCAGCAGCTCCCAACAGGGTGGAAGCTCTGGAAACACCATATATTTT.